One and the same sample provided the 10 T cell receptor beta chains below, sequenced in a study of somatic mutations in cytotoxic T cells in rheumatoid arthritis. Clones were sequenced by immunoSEQ multiplex PCR, and TCRdb holds only the in-frame ones, with some missing. The table records over 15,000 clones, around 81% of them present only once. The specimen sequenced was CD8+ T cells sorted from blood. These receptors were collected from a man aged 18 to 30 with rheumatoid arthritis.

This chain connects TRBV2 to TRBJ2-3; possible D gene TRBD2, 6 bases. Trimming removed 8 bases from V and 4 bases from J, with 7 bases in between. The germline gives CDR1 SNHLY, CDR2 FYNNEI. The CDR3 totals 11 residues. CDR3: CASSGADTQYF. The CDR3 nucleotides read TGTGCCAGCTCGGGGGCAGATACGCAGTATTTT.

V and J are TRBV7-6 and TRBJ2-2; 7 bases are a match to TRBD2. CDR3 length: 14 residues. With V trimmed by 0 bases and J by 9 bases, 4 bases remained unmatched. Germline V gene data show CDR1 as SGHVS and CDR2 as FNYEAQ. DNA for the CDR3: TGTGCCAGCAGCTTAGCTTTACTAGCGAGGGAGCTGTTTTTT. Translation: CASSLALLARELFF.

This chain joins TRBV9 and TRBJ2-5; D may be TRBD1 (5 bases). TRBJ2-7 explains the end of the DNA better; the J call may be wrong. In germline, CDR1 is SGDLS, CDR2 YYNGEE. The CDR3 sequence is 15 residues long. CDR3 coding DNA: TGTGCCAGCAGCGTAGGGCCAGGGAATACCTACGAGCAGTACTTC. It codes for CASSVGPGNTYEQYF.

The chain recombines TRBV28 with TRBJ1-4; no clear D gene. CDR1 is MDHEN and CDR2 is SYDVKM in the germline V gene. Trimming removed 5 bases at V and 4 bases at J, with 17 bases between. The CDR3 covers 16 residues. In DNA, the CDR3 is TGTGCCAGCAGTCTGTTGCCAATGAGTATTAATGAAAAACTGTTTTTT. Encoded protein: CASSLLPMSINEKLFF.

For this clone: Its ends do not fully match the called genes, so a read error is possible. The chain combines TRBV7-7 with TRBJ2-5; 8 positions match TRBD2. CDR3 length: 15 amino acids. CDR1 SSHAT and CDR2 FNYEAQ come from the germline V gene (reference sequence). The CDR3 spells CASSPAGAPMETQYF. CDR3 nucleotide sequence: TGTGCTAGCAGCCCAGCGGGGGCGCCAATGGAGACCCAGTACTTC.

V gene TRBV6-1 combines with J gene TRBJ1-1; unclear D gene. The CDR3 length is 14 residues. In germline, CDR1 is MNHNS, CDR2 SASEGT. V was pared by 0 bases and J by 4 bases, with 9 bases between. CDR3 DNA sequence: TGTGCCAGCAGTGAAGCTCGTAGGGCCACTGAAGCTTTCTTT. Its protein is CASSEARRATEAFF.

The gene calls are TRBV27 and TRBJ1-4; 8 bases match TRBD1. Germline V gene data show CDR1 as MNHEY and CDR2 as SMNVEV (reference sequence). The CDR3 is made up of 17 amino acids. The junction had 12 bases not matched to a gene; V was cut back by 4 bases and J by 5 bases. The CDR3 protein is CASSSYSRDRMNEKLFF. CDR3 bases: TGTGCCAGCAGTTCATATTCCCGGGACAGGATGAATGAAAAACTGTTTTTT.

This sequence joins TRBV7-6 and TRBJ1-1; D gene unclear. With 4 bases removed from V and 1 base from J, the gap between germline ends came to 22 bases. The CDR3 has 18 amino acids. The germline V gene encodes CDR1 SGHVS and CDR2 FNYEAQ. The CDR3 coding sequence is TGTGCCAGCAGCTCATTCCCCCCGAACGGGCTCCAGAACACTGAAGCTTTCTTT. It is translated as CASSSFPPNGLQNTEAFF. Using reference TRBV7-6 and TRBJ1-1 for the parts outside the CDR3, the full variable domain is GAGVSQSPRYKVTKRGQDVALRCDPISGHVSLYWYRQALGQGPEFLTYFNYEAQQDKSGLPNDRFSAERPEGSISTLTIQRTEQRDSAMYRCASSSFPPNGLQNTEAFFGQGTRLTVV.

The chain joins TRBV29-1 to TRBJ1-1; no firm D call. CDR1 is SQVTM, CDR2 ANQGSEA, per germline. Trimming removed 6 bases from V and 6 bases from J, with 14 bases in between. The CDR3 runs to 12 residues. The CDR3 is CSVLVGGPEAFF. The CDR3 coding sequence is TGCAGCGTCCTTGTCGGCGGCCCTGAAGCTTTCTTT.

This sequence joins TRBV5-1 and TRBJ2-7, with TRBD1 as a possible D gene (6 bases). This CDR3 is 11 amino acids long. V was pared by 4 bases and J by 9 bases, with 11 bases between. Looked up from germline, CDR1 is SGHRS and CDR2 is YFSETQ. CDR3 protein: CASSLDSLQYF. The CDR3 DNA sequence: TGCGCCAGCAGCCTGGACAGCCTGCAGTACTTC.